The clone carrying this T cell receptor beta chain was picked up a small number of times. Trimming cost V 1 base and J 0 bases; bases outside gene matches: 8. The CDR3 extends over 18 amino acids. Germline loops: CDR1 SGHAT, CDR2 FQNNGV. The source of the sample is a study of T-cell reconstitution after alpha-beta-depleted transplantation in children. It was with unique molecular identifiers that the TCRbeta library was prepared. In TCRdb, the PCR reads were re-called with MiXCR into one record per CDR3 protein. The table includes approximately 82,000 distinct CDR3 sequences, 15% to 20% detected once.

Sequences were derived from PBMCs, mostly from graft donor cells, sampled 360 days after TCRalphabeta/CD19-depleted stem cell transplant. This chain links TRBV11-2 with TRBJ2-1, with TRBD2 matching over 8 bases. This TCR was recovered from a male patient aged 2 to 9 who had a stem cell transplant for acute lymphoblastic leukemia, so the T cells may come from the graft donor. DNA for the CDR3: TGTGCCAGCAGCTTAGGCCTAGCGGGCCAGAGCTCCTACAATGAGCAGTTCTTC. Amino acid sequence: CASSLGLAGQSSYNEQFF.